This section outlines one TCR beta chain sequence together with its context. The sample belongs to a study of blood T cell repertoires in COVID-19. Whole-study context: The United States, Italy and Spain were the sources of the acute and convalescent COVID-19 samples.

Original analysis: The authors estimated nucleated cell counts from reference gene primer amplification. Profiled with immunoSEQ multiplex PCR; TCRdb holds only in-frame clones, not every one. V and J calls and clone size are as listed in that table; D and trimming were resolved from the DNA. There are tens of thousands of clones in the sample; about 88% occur only once, and around 3.9% lies in the top ten. Trimming removed 1 base at V and 0 bases at J, with 10 bases between. The CDR3 loop spans 17 amino acids. Germline CDR1 MNHEY, CDR2 SMNVEV (reference sequence). The rearrangement joins TRBV27 to TRBJ1-6; D is possibly TRBD1 (5 bases). This clonotype was obtained from a man between 65 and 79 years old with acute or convalescent COVID-19. The specimen was peripheral blood. CDR3 nucleotides: TGTGCCAGCAGTTTATATTTGGGGGGCTCCTATAATTCACCCCTCCACTTT. Its protein product is CASSLYLGGSYNSPLHF.